This T cell receptor (beta chain) was sequenced in a study of OX40 agonist ivuxolimab in advanced cancers. Study outcomes and limitations: No determination was made of the antigen specificity of the expanded peripheral T cells.

On this clone itself: Its antigen is undetermined.

The CDR3 spans 13 residues. With 5 bases clipped from V and 6 bases from J, the junction kept 5 bases outside the gene matches. Germline V gene data show CDR1 as MNHEY and CDR2 as SVGAGI. Method: immunoSEQ multiplex PCR; TCRdb's copy keeps in-frame clones and lacks some. The sample holds around 46,000 clones, around 84% seen once. J is TRBJ1-1 and V is TRBV6-5; TRBD1 matches at 8 bases. This clonotype originated in an adult with an advanced solid tumor such as melanoma, head and neck, liver or kidney cancer. The sample here was CD4+ or CD8+ T cells sorted from blood, taken in a trial of the OX40 agonist ivuxolimab. CDR3 amino acids: CASSGQGGPEAFF. CDR3 coding DNA: TGTGCCAGCAGTGGACAGGGAGGCCCTGAAGCTTTCTTT.